Listed below are T cell receptor beta chains from one sample, sequenced in a study of OX40 agonist ivuxolimab in advanced cancers. Sequencing used immunoSEQ multiplex PCR; TCRdb keeps in-frame clones, though not all of them. Of 35,000 to 40,000 clones in the sample, about 90% are singletons; the top ten hold approximately 9.7%. Sequenced material: CD4+ or CD8+ T cells sorted from blood, taken in a trial of the OX40 agonist ivuxolimab. These receptor sequences come from an adult with an advanced solid tumor such as melanoma, head and neck, liver or kidney cancer. Each CDR3 is given with its conserved first and last residue. A D gene is named only where the DNA matches it firmly. Size is stated for part of the rows, as once, few or many counts, or as a class when the clone is expanded.

V,size,J,D,DNA,CDR3
TRBV30,NA,TRBJ2-3,NA,TGTGCCTGGAGTGTACTGGGGGATACGCAGTATTTT,CAWSVLGDTQYF
TRBV28,NA,TRBJ2-7,TRBD1,TGTGCCAGCACCCCCACAGGGGGCTCGAGATACGAGCAGTACTTC,CASTPTGGSRYEQYF
TRBV27,NA,TRBJ2-1,TRBD2,TGTGCCAGCAGTTTATCGCCCCTAGCGGGGAGCTCCTACAATGAGCAGTTCTTC,CASSLSPLAGSSYNEQFF
TRBV18,NA,TRBJ2-3,NA,TGTGCCAGCTCACCAGGGACAGATACGCAGTATTTT,CASSPGTDTQYF
TRBV7-8,NA,TRBJ1-2,NA,TGTGCCAGCAGCTTAGCTGGACTATATGGCTACACCTTC,CASSLAGLYGYTF
TRBV27,NA,TRBJ1-6,NA,TGTGCCAGCAGTCACGGGGGGCCCGGGTCACCCCTCCACTTT,CASSHGGPGSPLHF
TRBV5-5,NA,TRBJ2-7,TRBD1,TGTGCCAGCAGCATTACGGGACAGATCCGCTACGAGCAGTACTTC,CASSITGQIRYEQYF
TRBV30,NA,TRBJ2-1,NA,TGTGCCTGGAGTGTACGGAGCGATGAGCAGTTCTTC,CAWSVRSDEQFF
TRBV4-3,once,TRBJ1-4,NA,TGCGCCAGCAGCCAATGGGGAGGAAGGGATGAAAAACTGTTTTTT,CASSQWGGRDEKLFF
TRBV9,NA,TRBJ1-1,NA,TGTGCCAGCAGCGTAAACGGGCTGAACACTGAAGCTTTCTTT,CASSVNGLNTEAFF
TRBV6-5,NA,TRBJ1-2,NA,TGTGCCAGCAGTTACAGGACAGCGGATGGCTACACCTTC,CASSYRTADGYTF
TRBV6-5,NA,TRBJ2-7,NA,TGTGCCAGCAGCGTGACCCCCCTGGGTGACGAGCAGTACTTC,CASSVTPLGDEQYF
TRBV2,NA,TRBJ2-5,TRBD2,TGTGCCAGCAAAGCCGGACCTCTAGCGGGAAGAGAGACCCAGTACTTC,CASKAGPLAGRETQYF
TRBV9,NA,TRBJ2-1,TRBD1,TGTGCCAGCAGCGGAGGACAGGGGGTAAAGAATGAGCAGTTCTTC,CASSGGQGVKNEQFF
TRBV5-1,NA,TRBJ2-7,TRBD1,TGCGCCAGCAGCTTCTCGGGACAGGGGGGCGAGCAGTACTTC,CASSFSGQGGEQYF
TRBV10-3,NA,TRBJ2-3,TRBD2,TGTGCCATCAGGAGCGGGAGGGTAACAGATACGCAGTATTTT,CAIRSGRVTDTQYF
TRBV7-2,NA,TRBJ2-3,NA,TGTGCCAGCAGTCAAGACTCGTCCAAAGATACGCAGTATTTT,CASSQDSSKDTQYF
TRBV7-3,NA,TRBJ1-1,TRBD1,TGTGCCACCCAAGCCAGGGGGCGCGGAACTGAAGCTTTCTTT,CATQARGRGTEAFF
TRBV7-3,NA,TRBJ2-1,NA,TGTGCCAGCAGCTTAATGCGGGGAGACAATGAGCAGTTCTTC,CASSLMRGDNEQFF
TRBV27,NA,TRBJ1-1,NA,TGTGCCAGCAGTTTATCCAGGGGAGAGGGGACTGAAGCTTTCTTT,CASSLSRGEGTEAFF
TRBV11-1,NA,TRBJ2-1,NA,TGTGCCAGCAGGGGGCTCCGGGGGCCTTACAATGAGCAGTTCTTC,CASRGLRGPYNEQFF
TRBV10-3,NA,TRBJ2-7,TRBD2,TGTGCCATCTCCGGGGGGACTAGATACGAGCAGTACTTC,CAISGGTRYEQYF
TRBV6-5,once,TRBJ1-4,NA,TGTGCCAGCAGTTACACCGGGGGGACTAATGAAAAACTGTTTTTT,CASSYTGGTNEKLFF
TRBV5-8,NA,TRBJ1-2,TRBD1,TGTGCCAGCAGCTTGGGCGCCGGGACAGGGGGGGGCTATGGCTACACCTTC,CASSLGAGTGGGYGYTF
TRBV13,NA,TRBJ2-2,NA,TGTGCCAGCAGTGGGCCAGGGGTGTTGGTCGGGGAGCTGTTTTTT,CASSGPGVLVGELFF
TRBV2,few,TRBJ2-4,NA,TGTGCCAGCACCTCACTCTCCCCCAAAGTTCAGTACTTC,CASTSLSPKVQYF
TRBV4-2,NA,TRBJ2-2,TRBD1,TGTGCCAGCAGCCAAGAAACAGGGGAGACCGGGGAGCTGTTTTTT,CASSQETGETGELFF
TRBV19,NA,TRBJ2-7,NA,TGTGCCAGTAGTATAGGATCGGGCAACGACGAGCAGTACTTC,CASSIGSGNDEQYF
TRBV7-9,few,TRBJ1-2,NA,TGTGCCAGCAGCTCCGGACAGCCGAAGGCGGATGGCTACACCTTC,CASSSGQPKADGYTF
TRBV11-2,NA,TRBJ1-2,TRBD1,TGTGCCAGCAGCTTAGGGGGGACAGGAGATGATGGCTACACCTTC,CASSLGGTGDDGYTF
TRBV27,once,TRBJ1-2,TRBD1,TGTGCCAGCAGTTTCGGACAGGGGGCATCTGGCTACACCTTC,CASSFGQGASGYTF
TRBV29-1,NA,TRBJ2-4,NA,TGCAGCGCCCGGACAGCCTTAAACATTCAGTACTTC,CSARTALNIQYF
TRBV10-3,NA,TRBJ2-2,NA,TGTGCCGCCGGGGGCAGCAACACCGGGGAGCTGTTTTTT,CAAGGSNTGELFF
TRBV5-6,NA,TRBJ1-1,NA,TGTGCCAGCAGCCTCCAAGGGGGGCGGAACACTGAAGCTTTCTTT,CASSLQGGRNTEAFF
TRBV2,NA,TRBJ1-1,NA,TGTGCCAGCAGTGAAGCCTTGCGATCAGGCTTAGGGACTGAAGCTTTCTTT,CASSEALRSGLGTEAFF
TRBV7-9,NA,TRBJ2-6,NA,TGTGCCAGCAGCCCAGGGACGGGTCGAGGGGCCAACGTCCTGACTTTC,CASSPGTGRGANVLTF
TRBV30,NA,TRBJ2-7,TRBD1,TGTGCCTGGAGTTCCGACAGGGGGTACGAGCAGTACTTC,CAWSSDRGYEQYF
TRBV13,NA,TRBJ2-1,TRBD2,TGTGCCAGCAGCACAGGACTAGCGGGCTACAATGAGCAGTTCTTC,CASSTGLAGYNEQFF
TRBV5-6,NA,TRBJ2-7,NA,TGTGCCAGCAGCTCCTGGGGCAGGGGTTACGAGCAGTACTTC,CASSSWGRGYEQYF
TRBV6-1,NA,TRBJ1-1,NA,TGTGCCAGCAGTGACCACCCTTACGGACAGTCGAACACTGAAGCTTTCTTT,CASSDHPYGQSNTEAFF
TRBV7-8,NA,TRBJ2-7,TRBD2,TGTGCCAGCAGCTTAGGGGGGGGCGAGCAGTACTTC,CASSLGGGEQYF
TRBV7-9,NA,TRBJ1-1,TRBD1,TGTGCCAGCAGCGACAGGGACCCTGAAGCTTTCTTT,CASSDRDPEAFF
TRBV4-1,NA,TRBJ2-3,TRBD2,TGCGCCAGCAGCCAAGAGGGACTAGGAGTTTCGCAGTATTTT,CASSQEGLGVSQYF